This TCR beta chain comes out of a study of T cells in Graves' hyperthyroidism and ophthalmopathy. The CDR3 totals 14 residues. CDR1 and CDR2 from the germline V gene are LGHNA and YSLEER. Trimming took 4 bases from V and 0 from J; bases not matched to a gene: 2. Turning to this clonotype: Its antigen is unknown.

Study-wide points: Ophthalmopathy and stable hyperthyroidism were separated by a 13 V-J model. Peripheral blood also featured most of the thyroid clonotypes expanded above 0.001.

Stable disease denoted Graves' hyperthyroidism without ophthalmopathy progression within 18 months. There were TCR beta CDR3 regions amplified from RNA transcripts. First-round RT-PCR targeting the TCR CDR3 was performed with the HTBI primer set. TCRdb re-called the multiplex PCR reads through MiXCR, storing one row per CDR3 protein. The data hold around 690,000 distinct CDR3 sequences, with around a sixth observed a single time. Input material: blood. The chain recombines TRBV4-3 with TRBJ2-7, with TRBD2 matching 8 bases. The sequence came from a man aged 45-65 years with Graves' hyperthyroidism. This CDR3 is CASSPLAASYEQYF. The CDR3 region has the DNA TGCGCCAGCAGCCCACTAGCGGCCTCCTACGAGCAGTACTTC.